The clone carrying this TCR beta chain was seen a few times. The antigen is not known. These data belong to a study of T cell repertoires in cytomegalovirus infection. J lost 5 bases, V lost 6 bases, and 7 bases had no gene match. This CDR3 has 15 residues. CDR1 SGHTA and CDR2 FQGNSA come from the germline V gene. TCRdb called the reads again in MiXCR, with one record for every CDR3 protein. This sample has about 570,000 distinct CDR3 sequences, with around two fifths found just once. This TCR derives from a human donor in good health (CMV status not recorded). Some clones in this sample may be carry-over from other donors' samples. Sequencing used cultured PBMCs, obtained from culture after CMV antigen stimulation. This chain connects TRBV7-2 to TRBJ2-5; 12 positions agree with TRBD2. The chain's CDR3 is CASSVLAGGVETQYF. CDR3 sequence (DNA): TGTGCCAGCAGTGTACTAGCGGGGGGTGTGGAGACCCAGTACTTC.